This T cell receptor beta chain derives from a study of blood T cell repertoires in COVID-19. The CDR3 covers 13 residues. Germline V gene lookup returns CDR1 SQVTM and CDR2 ANQGSEA. With 7 bases removed from V and 8 bases from J, the gap between germline ends came to 20 bases. This clone was seen a handful of times. Here immunoSEQ multiplex PCR was the method, and the copy in TCRdb shows in-frame clones only, minus some. The profile shows about 170,000 clones, 84% of them singletons. Sequenced sample: peripheral blood. The chain couples TRBV29-1 to TRBJ1-2; possible D gene TRBD1, 6 bases. The clonotype was recovered from an elderly woman with COVID-19, enrolled during active disease. CDR3 in amino acids: CSAHRDPLGGYTF. The DNA for the CDR3 is TGCAGCGCCCACAGGGACCCTCTCGGGGGCTACACCTTC.